These 15 T cell receptor beta chains were sequenced from one sample in a study of CD8+ T cells in alopecia areata. As for treatment: oral pan-JAK inhibitor, 5-10 mg twice daily. Extraction and reverse transcription of RNA yielded cDNA as the sequencing template. The repertoire was sequenced with immunoSEQ multiplex PCR; TCRdb's copy has only in-frame clones and lacks some. The repertoire holds 250,000 to 300,000 clones, with 55% to 75% as singletons. This sample comprised CD4+ T cells sorted from blood, obtained at week 24, from a patient treated with tofacitinib. These receptors all stem from a human donor with alopecia areata.

The chain has TRBV5-1 and TRBJ2-5; the match to TRBD1 covers 8 bases. The J segment lost 3 bases and the V segment lost 0 bases, leaving 4 bases of the junction unmatched. CDR1 and CDR2 (germline): SGHRS, YFSETQ. This CDR3 is 15 amino acids long. The CDR3 sequence is CASSLEDRGEETQYF. In nucleotides, the CDR3 is TGCGCCAGCAGCTTGGAAGACAGGGGTGAAGAGACCCAGTACTTC.

This clone showed up just a few times. This chain links TRBV5-1 with TRBJ1-2; D uncertain. Trimming removed 0 bases at V and 2 bases at J, with 17 bases between. Germline V gives CDR1 SGHRS, CDR2 YFSETQ. The CDR3 consists of 17 residues. The DNA of the CDR3 is TGCGCCAGCAGCTTGGAGTCCGTAGGCGCTGGGAACTATGGCTACACCTTC. It codes for CASSLESVGAGNYGYTF. The entire variable domain, with the rest obtained from reference TRBV5-1 and TRBJ1-2, is as follows: KAGVTQTPRYLIKTRGQQVTLSCSPISGHRSVSWYQQTPGQGLQFLFEYFSETQRNKGNFPGRFSGRQFSNSRSEMNVSTLELGDSALYLCASSLESVGAGNYGYTFGSGTRLTVV.

This clone was observed a single time. The J gene is TRBJ1-2, the V gene TRBV30; D not certain. Per the germline V gene, CDR1 is GTSNPN and CDR2 is SVGIG (reference sequence). This CDR3 has 12 amino acids. V was shortened by 2 bases and J by 7 bases, with 11 bases between the two germline ends. The CDR3 sequence: CAWSLGRGGYTF. Written as DNA, the CDR3 is TGTGCCTGGAGTTTGGGTCGGGGTGGCTACACCTTC.

The chain joins TRBV6-5 to TRBJ2-2; the D gene is possibly TRBD1 (5 bases). CDR1 and CDR2 (germline): MNHEY, SVGAGI. The CDR3 contains 13 residues. Trimming shortened V by 5 bases and J by 7 bases, and 11 bases separated the two germline ends. The CDR3 here is CASSRRQIGELFF. CDR3 nucleotides: TGTGCCAGCAGTCGACGACAGATCGGGGAGCTGTTTTTT.

The genes are TRBV30 and TRBJ2-5; a possible D gene is TRBD1 (6 bases). The CDR3 is 14 amino acids. Between the trimmed V and J ends, which lost 0 bases and 3 bases, there was a span of 11 bases. CDR1 GTSNPN and CDR2 SVGIG come from the germline V gene (reference sequence). The CDR3 nucleotides are TGTGCCTGGAGTGTAGGGGGTTGGAAAGAGACCCAGTACTTC. It yields the protein CAWSVGGWKETQYF.

This chain connects TRBV28 to TRBJ1-4; D may be TRBD1 (5 bases). Per germline, CDR1 MDHEN and CDR2 SYDVKM. V was cut by 7 bases and J by 4 bases, with 16 bases left in between. CDR3 size: 15 residues. The CDR3 DNA reads TGTGCCAGCACCAATCCGGGACCGTATAATGAAAAACTGTTTTTT. As protein: CASTNPGPYNEKLFF.

V and J are TRBV5-1 and TRBJ2-1; 8 bases agree with TRBD1. Germline V gives CDR1 SGHRS, CDR2 YFSETQ. Trimming took 4 bases from V and 8 from J; bases not matched to a gene: 14. The CDR3 is made up of 16 amino acids. The CDR3 region is CASSPDLPGQDDEQFF. The DNA of the CDR3 is TGCGCCAGCAGCCCTGACCTTCCGGGACAGGATGATGAGCAGTTCTTC.

V usage is TRBV10-3 and J usage is TRBJ1-1; tentative D call: TRBD1 (6 bases). Germline V CDR1 and CDR2: ENHRY, SYGVKD. Trimming shortened V by 10 bases and J by 4 bases, and 10 bases separated the two germline ends. This CDR3 contains 11 residues. In DNA, the CDR3 is TGTGCCACTCGAGGGGGCACTGAAGCTTTCTTT. Protein product: CATRGGTEAFF.

This clone was seen only a few times. This chain connects TRBV10-3 to TRBJ2-3, with D perhaps TRBD1 (6 bases). Germline V lookup: CDR1 ENHRY, CDR2 SYGVKD. Trimming took 6 bases from V and 8 from J, leaving 12 bases between them. CDR3 length: 12 amino acids. In DNA, the CDR3 is TGTGCCATCAGCTTGGGACAAGCTACGCAGTATTTT. Protein: CAISLGQATQYF.

The chain links TRBV29-1 to TRBJ2-3; D is unclear. Looked up from germline, CDR1 is SQVTM and CDR2 is ANQGSEA. Trimming removed 4 bases at V and 8 bases at J, with 19 bases between. CDR3 size: 14 residues. CDR3 sequence: CSVVYGRRAGTQYF. CDR3 DNA: TGCAGCGTTGTTTACGGACGGCGTGCAGGTACGCAGTATTTT.

The table lists this clone with a few counts. This chain links TRBV7-9 with TRBJ2-5; 9 bases are shared with TRBD1. The ends lost 5 bases at V and 3 bases at J; junction bases unmatched: 10. Germline assignment: CDR1 SEHNR and CDR2 FQNEAQ (reference sequence). The CDR3 is made up of 16 amino acids. This CDR3 reads CASSKPDRGKKETQYF. CDR3 nucleotides: TGTGCCAGCAGCAAACCCGACAGGGGGAAAAAAGAGACCCAGTACTTC.

This clone showed up just a few times. The rearrangement links TRBV25-1 to TRBJ1-4; 7 nucleotides agree with TRBD1. After removal of 4 bases from V and 1 base from J, the junction contained 6 bases not matched to a gene. The CDR3 loop spans 16 amino acids. CDR1 is MGHDK, CDR2 SYGVNS, per germline. The CDR3 DNA follows: TGTGCCAGCAGTGCCCGCAGGGGGTTAACTAATGAAAAACTGTTTTTT. Translating gives CASSARRGLTNEKLFF.

Here the CDR3 reads CASSSQPDSYEQYF. In DNA form, the CDR3 reads TGTGCCAGCAGTTCCCAGCCGGATAGTTACGAGCAGTACTTC. The chain has TRBV6-5 and TRBJ2-7; D unresolved. Germline assignment: CDR1 MNHEY and CDR2 SVGAGI. Trimming cost V 4 bases and J 4 bases, with 14 bases left between them. CDR3 size: 14 residues.

This clone was picked up a small number of times. This chain connects TRBV7-9 to TRBJ2-5; 8 bases align to TRBD1. The CDR3 length is 17 residues. Unmatched junction bases numbered 9, after V lost 1 base and J lost 2 bases. The germline CDR1 and CDR2 sequences are SEHNR and FQNEAQ (reference sequence). The CDR3 region has the DNA TGTGCCAGCAGCTTAGACGCCGGGACAGGCAAACAAGAGACCCAGTACTTC. Its translation: CASSLDAGTGKQETQYF.

V usage is TRBV28 and J usage is TRBJ2-2; the D is unclear. Trimming removed 5 bases from V and 2 bases from J, with 15 bases in between. The CDR3 runs 16 residues. Germline values: CDR1 MDHEN, CDR2 SYDVKM. CDR3 sequence reads: CASSPYTGPNTGELFF. In DNA form, the CDR3 reads TGTGCCAGCAGTCCATATACCGGGCCTAACACCGGGGAGCTGTTTTTT.